This paragraph reports one TCR beta chain. The antigen remains undetermined. Constant-region reverse primers amplified full-length variable regions, followed by semi-nested Nested Universal Primer A PCR. Each CDR3 protein gets one entry after TCRdb re-called the 5' RACE reads with MiXCR. The sample records over 8,000 distinct CDR3 sequences, 55% to 80% being singletons. The study, taken as a whole, reports: The larger-cohort validation was restricted to a single TCR beta V-J rearrangement rather than whole repertoires.

Sequencing input: tumor-infiltrating naive CD4+ T cells sorted from the breast tumor. The subset denotes: naive CD4+ T cells, CD4+CD45RA+CD25-. The TCR sequence derives from a female donor with breast cancer.

For the CDR3, the DNA is TGTGCCAGCCGGGGACGGGGGGCCGATGGCTACACCTTC. Amino acids: CASRGRGADGYTF. The chain joins TRBV12-3 or TRBV12-4 to TRBJ1-2; TRBD1 might be the D (6 bases). The CDR3 covers 13 residues. Trimming cost V 8 bases and J 6 bases, with 16 bases left between them.